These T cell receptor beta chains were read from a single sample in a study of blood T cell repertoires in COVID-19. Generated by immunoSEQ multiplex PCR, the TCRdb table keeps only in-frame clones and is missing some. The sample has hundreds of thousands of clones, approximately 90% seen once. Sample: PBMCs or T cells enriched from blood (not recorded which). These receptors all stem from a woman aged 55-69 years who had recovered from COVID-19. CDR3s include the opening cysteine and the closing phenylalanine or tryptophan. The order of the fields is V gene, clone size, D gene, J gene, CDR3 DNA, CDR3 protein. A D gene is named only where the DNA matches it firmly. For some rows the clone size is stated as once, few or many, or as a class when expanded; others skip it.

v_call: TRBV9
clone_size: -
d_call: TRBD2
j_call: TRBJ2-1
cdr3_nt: TGTGCCAGCAGCGTTTCTAGCGGGGCCTCCTACAATGAGCAGTTCTTC
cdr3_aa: CASSVSSGASYNEQFF

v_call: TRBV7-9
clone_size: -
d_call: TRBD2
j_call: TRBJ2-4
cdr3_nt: TGTGCCAGCAGCTTAGGCGGGGGGCAGGGAAGGAACATTCAGTACTTC
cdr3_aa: CASSLGGGQGRNIQYF

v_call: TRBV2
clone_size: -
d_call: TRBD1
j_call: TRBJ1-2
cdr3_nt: TGTGCCAGCAGTGAAACGAGGGGGCGAGGCTACACCTTC
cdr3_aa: CASSETRGRGYTF

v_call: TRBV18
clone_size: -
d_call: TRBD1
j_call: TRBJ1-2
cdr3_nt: TGTGCCAGCTCACCCCTTGTGGGACAGGGAGTCTATGGCTACACCTTC
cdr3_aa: CASSPLVGQGVYGYTF

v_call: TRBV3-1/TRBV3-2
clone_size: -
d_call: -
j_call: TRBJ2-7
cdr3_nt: TGTGCCAGCAGCCATGTTCACTACGAGCAGTACTTC
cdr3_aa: CASSHVHYEQYF

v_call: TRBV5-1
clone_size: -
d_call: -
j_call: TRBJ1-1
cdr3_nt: TGCGCCAGCAGCCCCACTGGCGTGGGGGCCAACACTGAAGCTTTCTTT
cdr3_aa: CASSPTGVGANTEAFF

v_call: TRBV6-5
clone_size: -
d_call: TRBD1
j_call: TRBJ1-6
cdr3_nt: TGTGCCAGCAGGCGGGACAGCTCCTATAATTCACCCCTCCACTTT
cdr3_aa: CASRRDSSYNSPLHF

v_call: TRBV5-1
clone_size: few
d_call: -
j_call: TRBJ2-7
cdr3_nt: TGCGCCAGCAGCTTGTCAGGGTCTGAGCAGTACTTC
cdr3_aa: CASSLSGSEQYF

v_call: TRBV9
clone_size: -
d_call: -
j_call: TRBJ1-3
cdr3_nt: TGTGCCAGCAGCGTCGGACAGCACTACTCTGGAAACACCATATATTTT
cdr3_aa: CASSVGQHYSGNTIYF

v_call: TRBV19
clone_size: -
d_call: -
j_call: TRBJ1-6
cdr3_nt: TGTGCCAGCCACAGGGAGAGAAATTCACCCCTCCACTTT
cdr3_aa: CASHRERNSPLHF

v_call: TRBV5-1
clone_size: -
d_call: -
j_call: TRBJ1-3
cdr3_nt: TGCGCCAGCAGCTTTATCGGAATGGGGGGGAATGGTGCCATATATTTT
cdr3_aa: CASSFIGMGGNGAIYF

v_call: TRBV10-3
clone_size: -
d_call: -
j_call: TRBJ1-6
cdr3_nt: TGTGCCATCAGTGAGGGGGACAAGTATAATTCACCCCTCCACTTT
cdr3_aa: CAISEGDKYNSPLHF

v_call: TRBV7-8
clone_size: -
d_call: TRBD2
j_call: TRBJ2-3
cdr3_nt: TGTGCCAGCAGCAACCTAGCGGGGGCACCTACGCAGTATTTT
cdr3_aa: CASSNLAGAPTQYF

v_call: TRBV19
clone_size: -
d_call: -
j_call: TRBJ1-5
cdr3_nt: TGTGCCAGTAGTATAGGAGGAGGGGGCAATCAGCCCCAGCATTTT
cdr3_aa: CASSIGGGGNQPQHF

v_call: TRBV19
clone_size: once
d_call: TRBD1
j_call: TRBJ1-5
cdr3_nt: TGTGCCAGTAGTATCCGAGGACAGGGGGGGCCGATGAGCAATCAGCCCCAGCATTTT
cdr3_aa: CASSIRGQGGPMSNQPQHF

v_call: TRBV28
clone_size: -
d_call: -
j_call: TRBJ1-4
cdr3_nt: TGTGCCAGCAGCCTTAATCATGAAAAACTGTTTTTT
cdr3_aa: CASSLNHEKLFF

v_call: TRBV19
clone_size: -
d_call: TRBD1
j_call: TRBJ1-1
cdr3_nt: TGTGCCAGTACCAGAATGGAACAGGGGTTTGGCACTGAAGCTTTCTTT
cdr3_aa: CASTRMEQGFGTEAFF

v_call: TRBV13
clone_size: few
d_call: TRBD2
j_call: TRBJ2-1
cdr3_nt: TGTGCCAGCAGCCGGCTGGGCGGGGGTACCTACAATGAGCAGTTCTTC
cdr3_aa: CASSRLGGGTYNEQFF

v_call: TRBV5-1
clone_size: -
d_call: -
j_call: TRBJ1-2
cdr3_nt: TGCGCCAGCAGCACGGGGGAATCTGGCTACACCTTC
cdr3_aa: CASSTGESGYTF

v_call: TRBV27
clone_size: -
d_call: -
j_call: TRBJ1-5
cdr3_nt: TGTGCCAGCAGTTTATCAGTCTCGGGACAAAATCAGCCCCAGCATTTT
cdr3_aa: CASSLSVSGQNQPQHF

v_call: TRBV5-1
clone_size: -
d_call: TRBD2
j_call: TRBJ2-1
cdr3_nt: TGCGCCAGCAGCTCTATGCAACGGGGGGGCTCCTACAATGAGCAGTTCTTC
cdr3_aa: CASSSMQRGGSYNEQFF

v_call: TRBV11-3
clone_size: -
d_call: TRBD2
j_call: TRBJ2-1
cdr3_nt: TGTGCCAGCAGCTTAGTTGCGGCCACCGGGACTACCAGGAACTACAATGAGCAGTTCTTC
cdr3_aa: CASSLVAATGTTRNYNEQFF

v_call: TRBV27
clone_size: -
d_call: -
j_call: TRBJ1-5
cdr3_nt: TGTGCCAGCAGTTCCGTCGTTCCTTCGGGTCAGCCCCAGCATTTT
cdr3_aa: CASSSVVPSGQPQHF

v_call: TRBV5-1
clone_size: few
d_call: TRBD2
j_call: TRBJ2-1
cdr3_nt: TGCGCCAGCAGCTTGGTGGCTAGCGGGGGTTACAATGAGCAGTTCTTC
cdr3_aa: CASSLVASGGYNEQFF

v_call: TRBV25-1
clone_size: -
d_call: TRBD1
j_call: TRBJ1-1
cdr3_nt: TGTGCCAGCAGTGGACCCGGGACAGGGATTGAAGCTTTCTTT
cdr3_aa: CASSGPGTGIEAFF

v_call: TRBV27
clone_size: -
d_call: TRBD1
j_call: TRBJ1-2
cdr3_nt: TGTGCCAGCACTCGGACAGGGACGGGCTATGGCTACACCTTC
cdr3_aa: CASTRTGTGYGYTF

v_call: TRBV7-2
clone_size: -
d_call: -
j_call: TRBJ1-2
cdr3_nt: TGTGCCAGCAGCTTAGCAGGGGCAGGGGAAAACTATGGCTACACCTTC
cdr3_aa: CASSLAGAGENYGYTF

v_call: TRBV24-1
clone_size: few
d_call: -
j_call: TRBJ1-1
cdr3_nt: TGTGCCACCAGTGAGCGGGACACTGAAGCTTTCTTT
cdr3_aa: CATSERDTEAFF

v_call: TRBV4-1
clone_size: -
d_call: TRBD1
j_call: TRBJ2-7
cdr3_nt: TGCGCCAGCAGGCAGGGACAGGACTACGAGCAGTACTTC
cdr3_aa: CASRQGQDYEQYF

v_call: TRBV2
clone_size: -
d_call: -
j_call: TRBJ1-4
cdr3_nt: TGTGCCAGCAGCGCACAGGGAACGACTAATGAAAAACTGTTTTTT
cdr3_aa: CASSAQGTTNEKLFF

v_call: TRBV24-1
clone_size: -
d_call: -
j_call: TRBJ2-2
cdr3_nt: TGTGCCACCAGTGATACGACACCAAACACCGGGGAGCTGTTTTTT
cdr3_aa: CATSDTTPNTGELFF

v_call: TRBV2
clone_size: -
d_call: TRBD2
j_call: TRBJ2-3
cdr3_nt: TGTGCCAGCAGGTTAAACGGGGGGACAGATACGCAGTATTTT
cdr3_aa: CASRLNGGTDTQYF

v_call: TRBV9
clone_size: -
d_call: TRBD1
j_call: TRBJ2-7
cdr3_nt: TGTGCCAGCAGCGTAGGGACAGGGAGCTCCTACGAGCAGTACTTC
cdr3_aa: CASSVGTGSSYEQYF

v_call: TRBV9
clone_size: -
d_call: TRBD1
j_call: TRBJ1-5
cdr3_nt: TGTGCCAGCAGCGTAGAAGGGACAGTCGGTCAGCCCCAGCATTTT
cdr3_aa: CASSVEGTVGQPQHF

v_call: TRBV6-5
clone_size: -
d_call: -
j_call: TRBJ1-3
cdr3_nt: TGTGCCAGCAGTCGCCAGACTAACTCTGGAAACACCATATATTTT
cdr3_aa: CASSRQTNSGNTIYF

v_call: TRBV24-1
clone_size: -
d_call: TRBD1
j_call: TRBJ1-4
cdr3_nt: TGTGCCACCAGTGATTCCGGGACAGGAAAAAATGAAAAACTGTTTTTT
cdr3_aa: CATSDSGTGKNEKLFF

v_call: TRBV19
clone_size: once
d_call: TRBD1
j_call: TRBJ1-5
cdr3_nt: TGTGCCAGTAGTATAGATCTCAACAGGGGACGGAATCAGCCCCAGCATTTT
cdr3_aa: CASSIDLNRGRNQPQHF

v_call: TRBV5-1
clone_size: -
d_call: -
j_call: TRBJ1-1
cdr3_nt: TGCGCCAGCAGCTTTGACAGGAACACTGAAGCTTTCTTT
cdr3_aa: CASSFDRNTEAFF

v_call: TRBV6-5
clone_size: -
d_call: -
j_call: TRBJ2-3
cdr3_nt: TGTGCCAGCAGTTACCGACAGGCCTCAGATACGCAGTATTTT
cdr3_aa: CASSYRQASDTQYF

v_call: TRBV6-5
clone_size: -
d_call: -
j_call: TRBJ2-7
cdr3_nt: TGTGCCAGCCAGATTTGGGGCGCCTACGAGCAGTACTTC
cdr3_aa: CASQIWGAYEQYF

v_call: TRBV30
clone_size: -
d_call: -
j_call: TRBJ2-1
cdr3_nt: TGTGCCTGGAAGCGGTACAATGAGCAGTTCTTC
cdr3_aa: CAWKRYNEQFF

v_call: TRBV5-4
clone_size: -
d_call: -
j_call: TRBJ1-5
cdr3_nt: TGTGCCAGCAGCTTGGGGGGCACAGGTTCCAATCAGCCCCAGCATTTT
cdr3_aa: CASSLGGTGSNQPQHF

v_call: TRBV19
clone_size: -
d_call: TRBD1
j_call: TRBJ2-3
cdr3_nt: TGTGCCAGTAGTATAGATGTGGGGGGGGACAGGGGCGCCGATACGCAGTATTTT
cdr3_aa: CASSIDVGGDRGADTQYF

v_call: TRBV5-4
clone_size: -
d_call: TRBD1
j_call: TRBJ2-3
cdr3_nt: TGTGCCAGCAGCTTGGGGGGGACAGGGGGCATCGGAGCAGATACGCAGTATTTT
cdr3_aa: CASSLGGTGGIGADTQYF

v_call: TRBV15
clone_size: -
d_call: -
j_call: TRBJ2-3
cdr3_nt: TGTGCCACCAGCAGAGATTGGGCCCCAGCCCCACCCCCAAGCACAGATACGCAGTATTTT
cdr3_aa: CATSRDWAPAPPPSTDTQYF

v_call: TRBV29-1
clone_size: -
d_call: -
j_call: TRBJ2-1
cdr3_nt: TGCAGCGCCCCCCTCCCGGCAGGGTCCTACAATGAGCAGTTCTTC
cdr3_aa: CSAPLPAGSYNEQFF

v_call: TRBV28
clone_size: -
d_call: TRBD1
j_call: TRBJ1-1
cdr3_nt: TGTGCCAGCAGTTTAGTATGGACAGGGAGGACTGAAGCTTTCTTT
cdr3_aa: CASSLVWTGRTEAFF

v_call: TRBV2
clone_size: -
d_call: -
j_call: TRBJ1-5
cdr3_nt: TGTGCCAGCAGGGTCTACAATCAGCCCCAGCATTTT
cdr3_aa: CASRVYNQPQHF

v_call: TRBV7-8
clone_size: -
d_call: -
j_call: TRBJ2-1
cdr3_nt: TGTGCCAGCAGCATATCCCGGGACTTCTACAATGAGCAGTTCTTC
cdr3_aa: CASSISRDFYNEQFF

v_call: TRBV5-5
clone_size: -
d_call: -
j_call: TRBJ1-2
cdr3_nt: TGTGCCAGCAGCTTGGCAGGACAGAACCTTAACTATGGCTACACCTTC
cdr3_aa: CASSLAGQNLNYGYTF

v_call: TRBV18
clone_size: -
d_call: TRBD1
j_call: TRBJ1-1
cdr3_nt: TGTGCCAGCTCACCGGGACAGGGCAGTATGAACACTGAAGCTTTCTTT
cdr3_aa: CASSPGQGSMNTEAFF

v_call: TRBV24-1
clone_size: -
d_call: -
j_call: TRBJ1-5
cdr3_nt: TGTGCCACCTCCCGAGGAGGCAATCAGCCCCAGCATTTT
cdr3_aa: CATSRGGNQPQHF

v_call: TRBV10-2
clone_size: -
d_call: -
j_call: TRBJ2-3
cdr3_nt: TGCGCCAGCACCTCCCCCGGGGCAGATACGCAGTATTTT
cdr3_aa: CASTSPGADTQYF

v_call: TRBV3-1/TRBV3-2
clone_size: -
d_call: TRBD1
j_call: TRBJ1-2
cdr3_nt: TGTGCCAGCAGCCAAGGCCTTTCCGGGACAGGGCGGAGCTACACCTTC
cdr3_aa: CASSQGLSGTGRSYTF

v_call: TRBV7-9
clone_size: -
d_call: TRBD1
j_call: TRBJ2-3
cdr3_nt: TGTGCCAGCAGCTTAGGGAGGACAGGGGTTCAAAAAGATACGCAGTATTTT
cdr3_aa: CASSLGRTGVQKDTQYF

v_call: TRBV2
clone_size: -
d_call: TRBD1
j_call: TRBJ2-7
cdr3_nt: TGTGCCAGCAGCATGAAGGGGACAGGGGGCGGCTACGAGCAGTACTTC
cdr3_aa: CASSMKGTGGGYEQYF

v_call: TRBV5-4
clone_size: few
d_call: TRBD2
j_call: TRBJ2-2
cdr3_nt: TGTGCCAGCAGCTTGAGGGTCCTAGCGGGAAACACCGGGGAGCTGTTTTTT
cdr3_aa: CASSLRVLAGNTGELFF

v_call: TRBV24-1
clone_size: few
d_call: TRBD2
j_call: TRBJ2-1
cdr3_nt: TGTGCCACCAGTGACATCGGGACTACTAACAATGAGCAGTTCTTC
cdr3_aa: CATSDIGTTNNEQFF

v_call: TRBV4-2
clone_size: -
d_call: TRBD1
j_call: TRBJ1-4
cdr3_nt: TGTGCCAGCAGCCACTCGACAGGGGGCGACGCCTCAACTAATGAAAAACTGTTTTTT
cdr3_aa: CASSHSTGGDASTNEKLFF